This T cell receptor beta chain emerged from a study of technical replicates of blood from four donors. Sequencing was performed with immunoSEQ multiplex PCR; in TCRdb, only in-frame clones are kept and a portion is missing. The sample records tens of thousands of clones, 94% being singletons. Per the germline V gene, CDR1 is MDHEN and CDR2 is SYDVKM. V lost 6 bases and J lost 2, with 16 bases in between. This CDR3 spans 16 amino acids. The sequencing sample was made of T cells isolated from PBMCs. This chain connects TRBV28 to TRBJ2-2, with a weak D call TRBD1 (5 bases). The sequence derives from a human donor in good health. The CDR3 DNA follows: TGTGCCAGCAGGCAGGGTTTTCCGGGCAACACCGGGGAGCTGTTTTTT. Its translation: CASRQGFPGNTGELFF.